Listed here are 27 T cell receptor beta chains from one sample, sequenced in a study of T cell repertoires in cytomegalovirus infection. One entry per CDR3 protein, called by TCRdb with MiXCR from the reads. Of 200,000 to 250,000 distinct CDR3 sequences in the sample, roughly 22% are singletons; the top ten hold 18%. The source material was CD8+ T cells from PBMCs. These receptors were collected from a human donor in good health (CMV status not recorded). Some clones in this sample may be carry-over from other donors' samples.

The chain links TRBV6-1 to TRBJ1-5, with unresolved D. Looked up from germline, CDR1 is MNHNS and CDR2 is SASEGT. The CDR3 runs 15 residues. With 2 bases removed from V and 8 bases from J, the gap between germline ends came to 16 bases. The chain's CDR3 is CASSEQDAPTEPQHF. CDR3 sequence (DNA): TGTGCCAGCAGTGAACAGGACGCCCCCACGGAGCCCCAGCATTTT.

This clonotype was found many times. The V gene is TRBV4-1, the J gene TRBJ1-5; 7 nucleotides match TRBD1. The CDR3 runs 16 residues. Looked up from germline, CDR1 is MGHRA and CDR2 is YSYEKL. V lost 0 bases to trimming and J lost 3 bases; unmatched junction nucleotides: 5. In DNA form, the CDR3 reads TGCGCCAGCAGCCAAGAAGGGGGCAGTATCAATCAGCCCCAGCATTTT. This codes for CASSQEGGSINQPQHF.

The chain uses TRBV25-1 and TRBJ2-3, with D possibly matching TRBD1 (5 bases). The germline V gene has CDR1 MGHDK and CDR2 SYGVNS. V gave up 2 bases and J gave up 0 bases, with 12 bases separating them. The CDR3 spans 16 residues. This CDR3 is CASSEVRTRSTDTQYF. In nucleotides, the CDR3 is TGTGCCAGCAGTGAAGTTAGGACACGAAGCACAGATACGCAGTATTTT.

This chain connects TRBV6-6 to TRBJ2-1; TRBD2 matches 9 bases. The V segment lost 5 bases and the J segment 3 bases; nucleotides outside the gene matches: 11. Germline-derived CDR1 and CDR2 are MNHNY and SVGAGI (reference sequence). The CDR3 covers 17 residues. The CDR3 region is CASSHPGSGGIYNEQFF. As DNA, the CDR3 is TGTGCCAGCAGTCACCCAGGGAGCGGGGGGATCTACAATGAGCAGTTCTTC.

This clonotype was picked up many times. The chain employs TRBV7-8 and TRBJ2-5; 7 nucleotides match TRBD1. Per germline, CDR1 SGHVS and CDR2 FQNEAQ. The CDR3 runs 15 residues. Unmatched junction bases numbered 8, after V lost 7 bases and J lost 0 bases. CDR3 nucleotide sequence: TGTGCCAGCACCATATCAGGGGGATACCAAGAGACCCAGTACTTC. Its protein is CASTISGGYQETQYF.

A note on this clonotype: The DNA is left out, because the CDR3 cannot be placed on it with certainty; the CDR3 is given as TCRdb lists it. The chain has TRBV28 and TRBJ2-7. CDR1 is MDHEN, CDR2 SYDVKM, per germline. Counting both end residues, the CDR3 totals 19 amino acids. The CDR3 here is CASSRNVILRAVLLDEQYF.

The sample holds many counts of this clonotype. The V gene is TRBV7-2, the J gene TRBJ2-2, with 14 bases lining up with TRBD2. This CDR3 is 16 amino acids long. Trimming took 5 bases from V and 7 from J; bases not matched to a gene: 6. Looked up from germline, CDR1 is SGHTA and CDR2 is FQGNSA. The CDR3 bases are TGTGCCAGCAGCCGCCGGACTAGCGGGAGGATCGGGGAGCTGTTTTTT. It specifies CASSRRTSGRIGELFF. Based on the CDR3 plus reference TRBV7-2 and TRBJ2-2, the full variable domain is GAGVSQSPSNKVTEKGKDVELRCDPISGHTALYWYRQSLGQGLEFLIYFQGNSAPDKSGLPSDRFSAERTGGSVSTLTIQRTQQEDSAVYLCASSRRTSGRIGELFFGEGSRLTVL.

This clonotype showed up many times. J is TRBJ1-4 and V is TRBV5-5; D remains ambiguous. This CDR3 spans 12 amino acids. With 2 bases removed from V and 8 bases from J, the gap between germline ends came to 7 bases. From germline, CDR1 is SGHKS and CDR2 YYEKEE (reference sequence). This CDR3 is CASSLPYEKLFF. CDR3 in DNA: TGTGCCAGCAGCTTACCCTACGAAAAACTGTTTTTT.

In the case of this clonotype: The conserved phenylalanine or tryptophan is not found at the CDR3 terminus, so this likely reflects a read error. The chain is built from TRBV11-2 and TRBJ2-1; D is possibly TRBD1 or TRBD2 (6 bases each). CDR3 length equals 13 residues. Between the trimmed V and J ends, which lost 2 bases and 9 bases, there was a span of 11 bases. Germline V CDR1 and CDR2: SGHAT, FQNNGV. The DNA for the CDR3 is TGTGCCAGCAGCTTAATCGGGGGCAGTGAGCAGTTCTTG. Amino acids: CASSLIGGSEQFL.

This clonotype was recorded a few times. CDR3 nucleotide sequence: TGCAGTGCTATAGGCAGGGATGACTACGAGCAGTACTTC. Translated: CSAIGRDDYEQYF. The rearrangement joins TRBV20-1 to TRBJ2-7, with D perhaps matching TRBD1 (5 bases). The CDR3 has 13 residues. CDR1 and CDR2 from the germline V gene are DFQATT and SNEGSKA (reference sequence). The ends were cut back, 4 bases at V and 3 bases at J, with 13 bases in the middle.

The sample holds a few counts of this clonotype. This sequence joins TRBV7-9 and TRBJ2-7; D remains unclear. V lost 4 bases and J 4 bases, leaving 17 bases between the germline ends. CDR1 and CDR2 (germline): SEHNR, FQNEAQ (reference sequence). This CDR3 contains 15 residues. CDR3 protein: CASSSPVGADYEQYF. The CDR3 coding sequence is TGTGCCAGCAGCTCCCCGGTGGGTGCAGATTACGAGCAGTACTTC.

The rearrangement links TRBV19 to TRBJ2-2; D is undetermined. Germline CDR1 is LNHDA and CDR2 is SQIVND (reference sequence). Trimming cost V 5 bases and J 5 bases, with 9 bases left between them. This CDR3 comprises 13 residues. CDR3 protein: CASSAGVTGELFF. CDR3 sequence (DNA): TGTGCCAGTAGTGCCGGAGTTACCGGGGAGCTGTTTTTT.

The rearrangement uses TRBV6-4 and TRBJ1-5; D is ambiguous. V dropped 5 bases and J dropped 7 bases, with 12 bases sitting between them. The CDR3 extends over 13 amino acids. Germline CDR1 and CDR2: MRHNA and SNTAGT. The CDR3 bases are TGTGCCAGCAGTATCTTAGCCGGGCAGCCCCAGCATTTT. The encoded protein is CASSILAGQPQHF.

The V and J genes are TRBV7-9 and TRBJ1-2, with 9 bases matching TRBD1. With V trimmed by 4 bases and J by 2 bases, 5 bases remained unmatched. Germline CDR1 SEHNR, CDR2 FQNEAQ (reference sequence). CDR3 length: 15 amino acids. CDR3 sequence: CASSSGTGKNYGYTF. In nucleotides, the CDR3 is TGTGCCAGCAGCTCCGGGACAGGGAAAAACTATGGCTACACCTTC.

CDR3 residues: CASSPGQDNQPQHF. CDR3 sequence (DNA): TGTGCCAGCAGTCCGGGACAGGATAATCAGCCCCAGCATTTT. J is TRBJ1-5 and V is TRBV12-3 or TRBV12-4, with TRBD1 matching over 8 bases. This CDR3 is 14 amino acids long. V gave up 5 bases and J gave up 4 bases; unmatched junction bases: 4.

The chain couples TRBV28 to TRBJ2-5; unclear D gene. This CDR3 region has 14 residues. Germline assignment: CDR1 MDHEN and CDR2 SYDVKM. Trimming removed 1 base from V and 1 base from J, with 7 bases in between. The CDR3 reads CASSLLAVQETQYF. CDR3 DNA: TGTGCCAGCAGTTTATTGGCGGTCCAAGAGACCCAGTACTTC.

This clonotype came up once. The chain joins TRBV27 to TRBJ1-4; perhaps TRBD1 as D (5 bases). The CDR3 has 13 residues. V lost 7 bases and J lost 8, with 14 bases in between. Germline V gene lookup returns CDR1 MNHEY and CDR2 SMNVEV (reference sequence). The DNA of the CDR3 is TGTGCCAGCAAGGGCAGGGCGCGGGAAAAACTGTTTTTT. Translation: CASKGRAREKLFF.

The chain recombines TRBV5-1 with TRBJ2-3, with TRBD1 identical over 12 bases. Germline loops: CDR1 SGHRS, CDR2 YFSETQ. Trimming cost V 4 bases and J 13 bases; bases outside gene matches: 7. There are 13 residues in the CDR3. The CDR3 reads CASSAGTGGEKYF. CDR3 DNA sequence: TGCGCCAGCAGCGCCGGGACAGGGGGCGAGAAGTATTTT. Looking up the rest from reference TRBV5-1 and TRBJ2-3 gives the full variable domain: KAGVTQTPRYLIKTRGQQVTLSCSPISGHRSVSWYQQTPGQGLQFLFEYFSETQRNKGNFPGRFSGRQFSNSRSEMNVSTLELGDSALYLCASSAGTGGEKYFGPGTRLTVL.

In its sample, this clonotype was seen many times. CDR3: CASSLEGSNQPQHF. The CDR3 DNA reads TGTGCCAGCAGTTTGGAGGGTAGCAATCAGCCCCAGCATTTT. The chain carries TRBV12-3 or TRBV12-4 and TRBJ1-5, with unresolved D. Trimming shortened V by 3 bases and J by 0 bases, and 6 bases separated the two germline ends. This CDR3 spans 14 amino acids.

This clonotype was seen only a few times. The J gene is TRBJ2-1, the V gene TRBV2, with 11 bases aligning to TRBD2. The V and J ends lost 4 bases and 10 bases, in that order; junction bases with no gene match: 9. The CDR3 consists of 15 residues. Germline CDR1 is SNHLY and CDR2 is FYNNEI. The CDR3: CASSGGIAGGPEQFF. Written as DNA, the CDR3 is TGTGCCAGCAGTGGGGGAATAGCGGGGGGGCCCGAGCAGTTCTTC.

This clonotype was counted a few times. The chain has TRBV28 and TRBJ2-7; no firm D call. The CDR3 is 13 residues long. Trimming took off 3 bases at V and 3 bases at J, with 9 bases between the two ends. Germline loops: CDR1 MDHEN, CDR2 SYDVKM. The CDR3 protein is CASSFMGNYEQYF. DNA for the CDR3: TGTGCCAGCAGTTTTATGGGGAACTACGAGCAGTACTTC.

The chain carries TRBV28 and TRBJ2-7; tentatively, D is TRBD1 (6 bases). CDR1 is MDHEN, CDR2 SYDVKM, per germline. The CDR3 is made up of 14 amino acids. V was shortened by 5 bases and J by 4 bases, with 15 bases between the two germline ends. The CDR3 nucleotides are TGTGCCAGCAGTCCGGTCGCAGGGGAATACGAGCAGTACTTC. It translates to CASSPVAGEYEQYF. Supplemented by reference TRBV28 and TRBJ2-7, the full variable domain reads DVKVTQSSRYLVKRTGEKVFLECVQDMDHENMFWYRQDPGLGLRLIYFSYDVKMKEKGDIPEGYSVSREKKERFSLILESASTNQTSMYLCASSPVAGEYEQYFGPGTRLTVT.

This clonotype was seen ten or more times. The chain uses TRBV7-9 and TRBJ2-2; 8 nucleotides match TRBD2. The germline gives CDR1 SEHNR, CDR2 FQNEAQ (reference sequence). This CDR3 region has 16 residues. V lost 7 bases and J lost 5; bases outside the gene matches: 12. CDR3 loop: CASIGTGTSETGELFF. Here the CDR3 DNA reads TGTGCCAGCATCGGGACCGGGACTAGTGAGACCGGGGAGCTGTTTTTT.

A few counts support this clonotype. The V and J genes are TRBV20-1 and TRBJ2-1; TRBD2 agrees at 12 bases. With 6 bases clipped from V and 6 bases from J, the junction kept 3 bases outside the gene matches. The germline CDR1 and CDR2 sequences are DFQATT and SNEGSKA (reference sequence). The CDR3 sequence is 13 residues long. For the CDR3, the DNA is TGCAGTGCCCGGACTAGCGGGGTCAATGAGCAGTTCTTC. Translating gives CSARTSGVNEQFF.

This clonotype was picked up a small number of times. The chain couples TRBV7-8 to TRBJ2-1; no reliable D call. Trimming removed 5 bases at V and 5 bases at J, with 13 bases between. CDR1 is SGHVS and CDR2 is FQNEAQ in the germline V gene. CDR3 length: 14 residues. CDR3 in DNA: TGTGCCAGCAGCGCCCCGGGCCTCCACAATGAGCAGTTCTTC. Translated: CASSAPGLHNEQFF.

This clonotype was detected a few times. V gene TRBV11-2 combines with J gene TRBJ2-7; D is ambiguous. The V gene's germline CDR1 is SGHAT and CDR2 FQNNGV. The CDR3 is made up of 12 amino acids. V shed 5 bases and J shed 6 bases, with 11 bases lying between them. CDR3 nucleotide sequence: TGTGCCAGCAGCCATAGGTCTGTCGAGCAGTACTTC. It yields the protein CASSHRSVEQYF.

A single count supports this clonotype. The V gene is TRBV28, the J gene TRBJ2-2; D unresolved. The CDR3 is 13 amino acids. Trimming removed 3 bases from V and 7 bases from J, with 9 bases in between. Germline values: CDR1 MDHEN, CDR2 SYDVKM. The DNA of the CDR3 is TGTGCCAGCAGTTTCAGGTTGAACGGGGAGCTGTTTTTT. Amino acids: CASSFRLNGELFF.